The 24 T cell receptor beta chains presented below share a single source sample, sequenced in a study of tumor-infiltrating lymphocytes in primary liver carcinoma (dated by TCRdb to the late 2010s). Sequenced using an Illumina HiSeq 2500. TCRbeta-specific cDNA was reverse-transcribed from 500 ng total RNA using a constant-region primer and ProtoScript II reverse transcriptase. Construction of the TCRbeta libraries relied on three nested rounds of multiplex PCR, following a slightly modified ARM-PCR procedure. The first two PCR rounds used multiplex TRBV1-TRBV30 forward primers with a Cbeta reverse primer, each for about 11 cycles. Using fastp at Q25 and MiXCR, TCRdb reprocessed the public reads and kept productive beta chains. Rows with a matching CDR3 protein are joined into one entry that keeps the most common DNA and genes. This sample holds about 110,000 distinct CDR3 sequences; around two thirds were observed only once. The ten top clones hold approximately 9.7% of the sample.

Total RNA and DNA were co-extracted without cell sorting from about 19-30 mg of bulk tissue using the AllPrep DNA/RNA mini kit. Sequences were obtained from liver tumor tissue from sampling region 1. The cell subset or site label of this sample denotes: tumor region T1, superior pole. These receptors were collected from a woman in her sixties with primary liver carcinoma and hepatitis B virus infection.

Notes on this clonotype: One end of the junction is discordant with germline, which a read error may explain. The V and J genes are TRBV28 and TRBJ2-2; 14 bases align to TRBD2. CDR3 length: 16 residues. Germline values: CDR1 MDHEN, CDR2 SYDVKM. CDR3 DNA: TGTACCAGCACCCCCGGACTAGCGGGAGGAACCGGGGAGCTGTTTTTT. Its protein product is CTSTPGLAGGTGELFF.

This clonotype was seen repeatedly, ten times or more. CDR3: CASSLEAGGYGGPQHF. The CDR3 DNA is TGTGCCAGCAGCTTAGAGGCAGGGGGCTATGGAGGGCCCCAGCATTTT. The gene calls are TRBV7-8 and TRBJ1-5; TRBD1 aligns across 8 bases. The CDR3 has 16 amino acids. In germline, CDR1 is SGHVS, CDR2 FQNEAQ. V lost 1 base to trimming and J lost 9 bases; unmatched junction nucleotides: 11. Using reference TRBV7-8 and TRBJ1-5 for the parts outside the CDR3, the full variable domain is GAGVSQSPRYKVAKRGQDVALRCDPISGHVSLFWYQQALGQGPEFLTYFQNEAQLDKSGLPSDRFFAERPEGSVSTLKIQRTQQEDSAVYLCASSLEAGGYGGPQHFGDGTRLSIL.

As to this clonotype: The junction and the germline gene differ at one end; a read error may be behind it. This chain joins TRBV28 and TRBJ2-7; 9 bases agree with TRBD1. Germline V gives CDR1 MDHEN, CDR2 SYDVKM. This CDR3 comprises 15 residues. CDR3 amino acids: CASTLYGTGKYEQYF. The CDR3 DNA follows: TGTGCCAGCACTTTATATGGGACAGGGAAGTACGAGCAGTACTTC.

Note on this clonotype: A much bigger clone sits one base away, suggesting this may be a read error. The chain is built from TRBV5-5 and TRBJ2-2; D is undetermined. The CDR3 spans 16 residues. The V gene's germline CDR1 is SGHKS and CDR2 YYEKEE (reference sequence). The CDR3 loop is CASSYSGGSNTVELFF. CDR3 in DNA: TGTGCCAGCAGCTATTCGGGTGGCTCGAACACCGTGGAGCTGTTTTTT.

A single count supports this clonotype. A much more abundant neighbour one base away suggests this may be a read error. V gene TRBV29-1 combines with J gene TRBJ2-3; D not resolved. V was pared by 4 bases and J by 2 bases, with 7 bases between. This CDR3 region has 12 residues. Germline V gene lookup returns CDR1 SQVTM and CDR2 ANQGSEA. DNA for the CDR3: TGCAGCGTTGTCCATAACACAGATACGCAGTATTTT. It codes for CSVVHNTDTQYF.

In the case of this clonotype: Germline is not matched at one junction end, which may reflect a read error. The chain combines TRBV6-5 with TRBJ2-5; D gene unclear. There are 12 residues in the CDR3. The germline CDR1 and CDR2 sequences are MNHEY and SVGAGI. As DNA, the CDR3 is TGTGCCAGCTCCTCAGTTAGAGAGACTCAGTACTTC. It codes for CASSSVRETQYF.

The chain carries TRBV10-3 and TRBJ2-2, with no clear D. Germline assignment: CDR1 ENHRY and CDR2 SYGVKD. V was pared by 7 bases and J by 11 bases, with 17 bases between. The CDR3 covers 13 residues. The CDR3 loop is CAIKPVEVGELFF. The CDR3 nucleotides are TGTGCCATCAAACCAGTGGAAGTCGGTGAGCTGTTTTTT.

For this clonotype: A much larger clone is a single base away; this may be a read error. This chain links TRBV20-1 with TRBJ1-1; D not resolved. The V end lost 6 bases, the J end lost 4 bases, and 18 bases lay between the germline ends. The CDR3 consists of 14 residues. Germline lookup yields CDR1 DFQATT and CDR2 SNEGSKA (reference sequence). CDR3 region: CSAPLSRAGTEAFF. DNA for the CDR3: TGCAGTGCACCGCTGTCAAGGGCGGGCACTGAAGCTTTCTTT.

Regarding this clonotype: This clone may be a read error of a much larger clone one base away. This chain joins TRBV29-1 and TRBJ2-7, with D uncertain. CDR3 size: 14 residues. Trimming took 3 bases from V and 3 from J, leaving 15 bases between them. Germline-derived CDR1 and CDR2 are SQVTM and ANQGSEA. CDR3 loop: CSVDEAYPHYEQYF. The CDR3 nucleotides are TGCAGCGTTGATGAGGCATACCCTCACTACGAGCAGTACTTC.

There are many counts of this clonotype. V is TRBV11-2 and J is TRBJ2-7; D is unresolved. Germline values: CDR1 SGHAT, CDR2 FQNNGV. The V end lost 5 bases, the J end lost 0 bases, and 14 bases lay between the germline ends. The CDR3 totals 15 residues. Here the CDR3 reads CASSPQRFSSYEQYF. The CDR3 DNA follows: TGTGCCAGCAGCCCCCAGAGGTTTAGCTCCTACGAGCAGTACTTC.

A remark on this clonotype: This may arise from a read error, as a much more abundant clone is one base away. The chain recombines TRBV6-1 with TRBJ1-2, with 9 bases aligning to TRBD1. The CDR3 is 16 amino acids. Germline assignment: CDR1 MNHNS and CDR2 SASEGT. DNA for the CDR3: TGTGCCAGCAGTGCCGGCGGGACAGGGAACAACTATAGCTACACCTTC. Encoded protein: CASSAGGTGNNYSYTF.

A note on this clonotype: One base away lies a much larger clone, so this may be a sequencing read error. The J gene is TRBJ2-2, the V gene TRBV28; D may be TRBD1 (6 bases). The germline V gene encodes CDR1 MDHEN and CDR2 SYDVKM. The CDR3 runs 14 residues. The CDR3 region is CASRGALGTGVLFF. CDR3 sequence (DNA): TGTGCCAGCAGGGGGGCATTGGGGACCGGGGTGCTGTTTTTT.

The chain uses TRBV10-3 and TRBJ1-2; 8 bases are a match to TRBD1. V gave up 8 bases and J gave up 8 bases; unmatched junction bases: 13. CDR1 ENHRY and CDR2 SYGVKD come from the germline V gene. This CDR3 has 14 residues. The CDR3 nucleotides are TGTGCCATCTGCGCTGTCCCGACAGGGGAAGGCTACACCTTC. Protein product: CAICAVPTGEGYTF.

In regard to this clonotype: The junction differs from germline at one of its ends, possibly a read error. CDR3 region: CPSSFRTSTDTQHF. In DNA, the CDR3 is TGTCCCAGCAGCTTCAGGACTAGTACAGATACGCAGCATTTT. V gene TRBV11-3 combines with J gene TRBJ2-3, with D uncertain. The J call may not be correct, given that the DNA end is closer to TRBJ1-5. The CDR3 covers 14 residues. Germline values: CDR1 SGHNT, CDR2 YENEEA.

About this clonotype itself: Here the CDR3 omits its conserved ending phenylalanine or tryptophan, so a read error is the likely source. The CDR3 here is CASSLVGRADTQYL. The CDR3 DNA reads TGTGCCAGCAGCTTAGTCGGCCGCGCGGATACGCAGTATTTA. V and J are TRBV11-2 and TRBJ2-3; D gene unclear. Per the germline V gene, CDR1 is SGHAT and CDR2 is FQNNGV. Trimming cost V 1 base and J 6 bases, with 11 bases left between them. CDR3 length: 14 amino acids.

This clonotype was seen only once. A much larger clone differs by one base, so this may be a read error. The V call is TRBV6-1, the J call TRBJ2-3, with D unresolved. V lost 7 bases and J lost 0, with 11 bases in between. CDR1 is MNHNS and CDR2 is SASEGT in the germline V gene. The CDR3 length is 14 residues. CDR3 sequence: CASIRAYSTDTQYF. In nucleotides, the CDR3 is TGTGCCAGCATTCGAGCCTATAGCACAGATACGCAGTATTTT.

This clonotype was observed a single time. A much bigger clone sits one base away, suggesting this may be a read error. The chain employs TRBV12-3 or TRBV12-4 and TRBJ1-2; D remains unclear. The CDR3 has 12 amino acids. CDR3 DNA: TGTGCCAGCGCTAAAAGAGACTATGTCTACACCTTC. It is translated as CASAKRDYVYTF.

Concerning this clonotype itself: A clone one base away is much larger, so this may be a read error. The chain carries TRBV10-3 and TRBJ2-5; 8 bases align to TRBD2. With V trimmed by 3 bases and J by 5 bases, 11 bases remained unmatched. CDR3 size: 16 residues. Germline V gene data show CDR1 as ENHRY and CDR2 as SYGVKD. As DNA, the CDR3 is TGTGCCATCAGTGACCCTCGACCGGGCGGGAGGGAGACCCAGTACTTC. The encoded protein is CAISDPRPGGRETQYF.

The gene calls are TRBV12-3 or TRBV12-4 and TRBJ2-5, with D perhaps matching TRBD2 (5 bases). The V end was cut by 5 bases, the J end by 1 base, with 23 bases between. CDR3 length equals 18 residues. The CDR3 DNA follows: TGTGCCAGCAGTCTCCACTTGATTAGCGCCAGCCCCCAAGAGACCCAGTACTTC. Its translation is CASSLHLISASPQETQYF.

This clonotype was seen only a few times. CDR3 nucleotides: TGTGCCAGCAGCTTGGTCGGGGGGCTTCCGGACGGCTACACCTTC. It is translated as CASSLVGGLPDGYTF. The genes are TRBV5-6 and TRBJ1-2; D perhaps matches TRBD1 (6 bases). With 0 bases removed from V and 8 bases from J, the gap between germline ends came to 17 bases. Germline values: CDR1 SGHDT, CDR2 YYEEEE. The CDR3 consists of 15 residues.

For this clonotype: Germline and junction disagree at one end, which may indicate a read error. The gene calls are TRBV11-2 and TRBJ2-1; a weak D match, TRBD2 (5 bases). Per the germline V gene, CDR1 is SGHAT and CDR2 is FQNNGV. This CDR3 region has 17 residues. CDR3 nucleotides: TGTGTCAGCAGCCTAACCGCCGAGACTAACGGCTACAATGAGCAGTTCTTC. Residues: CVSSLTAETNGYNEQFF.

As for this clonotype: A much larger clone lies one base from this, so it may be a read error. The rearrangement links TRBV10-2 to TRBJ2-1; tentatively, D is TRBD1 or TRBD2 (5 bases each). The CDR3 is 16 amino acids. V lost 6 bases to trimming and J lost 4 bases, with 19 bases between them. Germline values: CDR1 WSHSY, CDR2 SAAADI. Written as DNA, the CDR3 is TGCGCCAGCAGACCTTCCGGGGCCGTATTATACAATGAGCAGTTCTTC. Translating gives CASRPSGAVLYNEQFF.

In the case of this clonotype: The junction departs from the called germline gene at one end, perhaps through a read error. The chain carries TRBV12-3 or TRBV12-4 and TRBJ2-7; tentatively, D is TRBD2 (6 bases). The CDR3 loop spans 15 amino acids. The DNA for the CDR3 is TGTGTCAGCAGCCCCTCTAGAGGGAGGTGGTACGAGCAGTACTTC. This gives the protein CVSSPSRGRWYEQYF.

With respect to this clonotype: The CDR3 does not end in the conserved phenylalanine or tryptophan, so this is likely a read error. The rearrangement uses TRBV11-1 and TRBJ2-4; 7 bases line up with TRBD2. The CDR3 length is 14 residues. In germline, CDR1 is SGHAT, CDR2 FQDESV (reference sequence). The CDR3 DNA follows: TGTGCCAGCAACTTAGTCGGCAGGGAGGGCATTCAGTACCTC. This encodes CASNLVGREGIQYL.